This T cell receptor (beta chain) derives from a study of T cell responses to AZD1222 COVID-19 vaccine. The study's findings and limits: Reportedly, close to half of spike-specific TCRs are directed against unmutated variant regions. Most donors were white British, females outnumbered males, and clonal diversity was possibly underestimated. Two AZD1222 doses significantly raised spike-specific TCR breadth and depth over controls. Across the whole spike, CD4 TCRs peaked at regions 160-218 and 743-854.

The CDR3 covers 14 residues. Per germline, CDR1 SGHNT and CDR2 YENEEA. The trim removed 7 bases at V and 4 bases at J, leaving 6 bases unmatched. This clone appeared once. Its antigen remains unknown. The method was immunoSEQ multiplex PCR; TCRdb's version includes in-frame clones alone and lacks a portion of them. This table has around 89,000 clones, approximately 90% appearing once. Sequencing used peripheral blood, obtained on day 0 of AZD1222 vaccination. This chain links TRBV11-3 with TRBJ2-2; 7 positions agree with TRBD1. This sequence was found in an adult in good health. CDR3 loop: CASTEGQSTGELFF. CDR3 nucleotide sequence: TGTGCCAGCACCGAGGGACAGTCCACCGGGGAGCTGTTTTTT.